The 7 T cell receptor beta chains below all came from one sample that was sequenced in a study of a mutant IDH1 vaccine in newly diagnosed glioma. Repertoires were generated with immunoSEQ multiplex PCR, while TCRdb's copy carries only in-frame clones and drops some. The table records over 25,000 clones, roughly 90% of them present only once. Time point defined: week 23, last vaccination. Topical imiquimod was applied with each vaccine dose, which held 300 ug of mutant IDH1 20-mer peptide. These receptors lack a known antigen. The sample in question was PBMCs, obtained from a glioma patient whose treatment included an IDH1 peptide vaccine. The source of these receptors is a man aged 40-49 years with glioma.

The chain has TRBV9 and TRBJ2-2, with TRBD2 matching over 8 bases. From germline, CDR1 is SGDLS and CDR2 YYNGEE. This CDR3 is built from 15 residues. V lost 4 bases and J lost 2; bases outside the gene matches: 4. For the CDR3, the DNA is TGTGCCAGCAGCTCCGGGACTAGTAACACCGGGGAGCTGTTTTTT. This translates into CASSSGTSNTGELFF.

This clone occurred once. V is TRBV4-2 and J is TRBJ2-7, with 11 bases identical to TRBD2. Germline V gene lookup returns CDR1 LGHNA and CDR2 YNFKEQ. V lost 4 bases to trimming and J lost 0 bases; unmatched junction nucleotides: 5. CDR3 length: 16 residues. The CDR3 DNA is TGTGCCAGCAGCCGCACTAGCGGGAGTAACTCCTACGAGCAGTACTTC. Translating gives CASSRTSGSNSYEQYF.

The CDR3 protein is CASSLTGAEAFF. The CDR3 region has the DNA TGTGCCAGCAGCCTGACAGGGGCAGAAGCTTTCTTT. This rearrangement joins TRBV6-1 to TRBJ1-1, with 8 bases matching TRBD1. The ends lost 6 bases at V and 8 bases at J; junction bases unmatched: 5. The CDR3 sequence is 12 residues long. The germline CDR1 and CDR2 sequences are MNHNS and SASEGT.

The genes are TRBV5-4 and TRBJ1-2; possible D gene TRBD1, 6 bases. With 0 bases removed from V and 8 bases from J, the gap between germline ends came to 11 bases. Germline V gives CDR1 SGHNT, CDR2 YYREEE (reference sequence). The CDR3 runs to 13 residues. CDR3 DNA sequence: TGTGCCAGCAGCTTGGATAGGGGGGGAGGCTACACCTTC. Translation gives CASSLDRGGGYTF.

There are a few counts of this clone. V and J are TRBV4-1 and TRBJ2-6; the D is unclear. Germline V CDR1 and CDR2: MGHRA, YSYEKL. V was cut by 0 bases and J by 0 bases, with 6 bases left in between. CDR3 length: 16 amino acids. The DNA of the CDR3 is TGCGCCAGCAGCCAAGATGTAGGCTCTGGGGCCAACGTCCTGACTTTC. As protein: CASSQDVGSGANVLTF.

Only a few counts were recorded for this clone. The chain uses TRBV2 and TRBJ1-2, with no clear D. The ends were cut back, 9 bases at V and 5 bases at J, with 1 base in the middle. The germline gives CDR1 SNHLY, CDR2 FYNNEI. This CDR3 spans 8 amino acids. CDR3 sequence reads: CARYGYTF. In DNA form, the CDR3 reads TGTGCCAGATATGGCTACACCTTC.

This rearrangement joins TRBV30 to TRBJ1-1; no clear D. The germline CDR1 and CDR2 sequences are GTSNPN and SVGIG (reference sequence). With 3 bases removed from V and 3 bases from J, the gap between germline ends came to 14 bases. This CDR3 has 14 residues. CDR3 nucleotides: TGTGCCTGGAGCCCCCGGTATCGGGACACTGAAGCTTTCTTT. This encodes CAWSPRYRDTEAFF. The variable domain in full, completed from reference TRBV30 and TRBJ1-1, reads SQTIHQWPATLVQPVGSPLSLECTVEGTSNPNLYWYRQAAGRGLQLLFYSVGIGQISSEVPQNLSASRPQDRQFILSSKKLLLSDSGFYLCAWSPRYRDTEAFFGQGTRLTVV.